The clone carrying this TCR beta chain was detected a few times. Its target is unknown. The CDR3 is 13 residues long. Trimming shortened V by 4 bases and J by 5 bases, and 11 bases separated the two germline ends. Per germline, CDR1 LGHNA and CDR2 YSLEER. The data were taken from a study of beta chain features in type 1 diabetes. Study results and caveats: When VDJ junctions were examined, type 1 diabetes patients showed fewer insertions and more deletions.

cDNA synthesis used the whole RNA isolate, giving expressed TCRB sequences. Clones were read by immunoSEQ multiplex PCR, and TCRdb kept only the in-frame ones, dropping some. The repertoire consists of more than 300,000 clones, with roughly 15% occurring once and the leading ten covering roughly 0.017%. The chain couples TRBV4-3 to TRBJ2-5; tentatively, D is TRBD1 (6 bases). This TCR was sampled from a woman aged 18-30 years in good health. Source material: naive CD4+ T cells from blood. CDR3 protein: CASSRAGVETQYF. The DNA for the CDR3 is TGCGCCAGCAGCCGGGCAGGGGTGGAGACCCAGTACTTC.